This passage covers 26 T cell receptor beta chains from one sample sequenced in a study of OX40 agonist ivuxolimab in advanced cancers. Produced via immunoSEQ multiplex PCR; TCRdb's table is partial and in-frame only. The sample contains tens of thousands of clones, around 80% of which appear only once. Sequences were derived from CD4+ or CD8+ T cells sorted from blood, sampled in a trial of the OX40 agonist ivuxolimab. These receptors were obtained from an adult with an advanced solid tumor such as melanoma, head and neck, liver or kidney cancer.

A single count supports this clone. V usage is TRBV15 and J usage is TRBJ1-2; D not resolved. Germline V CDR1 and CDR2: LNHNV, YYDKDF (reference sequence). The CDR3 runs to 12 residues. Trimming took 1 base from V and 5 from J, leaving 5 bases between them. In DNA, the CDR3 is TGTGCCACCAGCAGAGCTAGTTATGGCTACACCTTC. It is translated as CATSRASYGYTF.

In nucleotides, the CDR3 is TGTGCCAGCAGCGGGGGACAGGGGGCCTCTAATGAAAAACTGTTTTTT. It specifies CASSGGQGASNEKLFF. This sequence joins TRBV5-6 and TRBJ1-4; 12 positions match TRBD1. J lost 3 bases, V lost 4 bases, and 4 bases had no gene match. This CDR3 spans 16 amino acids. Germline CDR1 reads SGHDT; CDR2 reads YYEEEE.

The J gene is TRBJ2-5, the V gene TRBV6-1; D remains ambiguous. The DNA end favors TRBJ2-7, so the J call may be wrong. The CDR3 has 13 amino acids. Germline CDR1 MNHNS, CDR2 SASEGT. The CDR3 spells CASSAGPFYEQYF. The CDR3 coding sequence is TGTGCCAGCAGTGCTGGTCCTTTCTACGAGCAGTACTTC.

V usage is TRBV28 and J usage is TRBJ2-3; no firm D call. CDR3 size: 14 residues. V was shortened by 2 bases and J by 2 bases, with 8 bases between the two germline ends. CDR1 is MDHEN, CDR2 SYDVKM, per germline. In nucleotides, the CDR3 is TGTGCCAGCAGTTTACGGGCGGACACAGATACGCAGTATTTT. Encoded protein: CASSLRADTDTQYF. Together with reference TRBV28 and TRBJ2-3, the CDR3 gives the full variable domain: DVKVTQSSRYLVKRTGEKVFLECVQDMDHENMFWYRQDPGLGLRLIYFSYDVKMKEKGDIPEGYSVSREKKERFSLILESASTNQTSMYLCASSLRADTDTQYFGPGTRLTVL.

On this clone: Other DNA sequences in this specimen translate into the identical CDR3. The CDR3 coding sequence is TGTGCCAGCTCACCAGGGACGGGGAACACCGGGGAGCTGTTTTTT. This gives the protein CASSPGTGNTGELFF. The chain uses TRBV18 and TRBJ2-2, with D perhaps matching TRBD1 or TRBD2 (5 bases each). Trimming took 2 bases from V and 1 from J, leaving 8 bases between them. CDR1 KGHSH and CDR2 LQKENI come from the germline V gene. The CDR3 runs to 15 residues.

The V call is TRBV5-1, the J call TRBJ2-7; no clear D gene. The CDR3 spans 11 residues. Trimming stripped 0 bases from V and 5 bases from J, with 3 bases between. Germline V gene sequence: CDR1 SGHRS, CDR2 YFSETQ. The CDR3 protein is CASSLEHEQYF. Here the CDR3 DNA reads TGCGCCAGCAGCTTGGAACACGAGCAGTACTTC.

This sequence joins TRBV19 and TRBJ1-5, with D unresolved. The germline gives CDR1 LNHDA, CDR2 SQIVND (reference sequence). V dropped 5 bases and J dropped 0 bases, with 8 bases sitting between them. The CDR3 length is 14 residues. CDR3: CASSPDYSNQPQHF. The CDR3 nucleotides read TGTGCCAGTAGTCCAGATTATAGCAATCAGCCCCAGCATTTT.

V and J are TRBV4-2 and TRBJ2-1; 11 bases agree with TRBD2. Germline V gene sequence: CDR1 LGHNA, CDR2 YNFKEQ. The V and J ends lost 4 bases and 7 bases, in that order; junction bases with no gene match: 6. The CDR3 has 15 residues. The CDR3 loop is CASSLSSGRGNEQFF. As DNA, the CDR3 is TGTGCCAGCAGCCTGAGTAGCGGGAGGGGGAATGAGCAGTTCTTC.

This clone was observed a single time. The chain uses TRBV5-1 and TRBJ2-1; D is unclear. With 0 bases removed from V and 7 bases from J, the gap between germline ends came to 8 bases. CDR3 size: 13 residues. Germline CDR1 SGHRS, CDR2 YFSETQ. The CDR3, as DNA: TGCGCCAGCAGCTTGGACCCAGGAAATGAGCAGTTCTTC. It specifies CASSLDPGNEQFF. Drawing the rest from reference TRBV5-1 and TRBJ2-1, the complete variable domain is KAGVTQTPRYLIKTRGQQVTLSCSPISGHRSVSWYQQTPGQGLQFLFEYFSETQRNKGNFPGRFSGRQFSNSRSEMNVSTLELGDSALYLCASSLDPGNEQFFGPGTRLTVL.

Regarding this clone: In the same sample, other DNA sequences code for this CDR3. J is TRBJ2-4 and V is TRBV4-1, with D perhaps matching TRBD1 or TRBD2 (5 bases each). The CDR3 has 15 residues. Germline V CDR1 and CDR2: MGHRA, YSYEKL. With 0 bases removed from V and 6 bases from J, the gap between germline ends came to 12 bases. DNA of the CDR3: TGCGCCAGCAGCCAAGATCGGGGCCGAGGAAACATTCAGTACTTC. Translation: CASSQDRGRGNIQYF.

V is TRBV11-2 and J is TRBJ2-7, with D unresolved. V dropped 1 base and J dropped 0 bases, with 7 bases sitting between them. This CDR3 region has 14 residues. Per the germline V gene, CDR1 is SGHAT and CDR2 is FQNNGV. In nucleotides, the CDR3 is TGTGCCAGCAGCTTAGTTGGCAGCTCCTACGAGCAGTACTTC. As protein: CASSLVGSSYEQYF.

This sequence joins TRBV11-2 and TRBJ2-2; weak D call: TRBD2 (7 bases). Per germline, CDR1 SGHAT and CDR2 FQNNGV. Trimming removed 5 bases from V and 6 bases from J, with 22 bases in between. This CDR3 contains 17 residues. CDR3 amino acids: CASSPGDRGRAAGELFF. The CDR3 bases are TGTGCCAGCAGCCCCGGGGATAGGGGGAGGGCCGCCGGGGAGCTGTTTTTT.

For the CDR3, the DNA is TGTGCCAGCAGTTTCCAGTCCGGTGAGCAGTACTTC. It yields the protein CASSFQSGEQYF. The gene calls are TRBV28 and TRBJ2-7; D gene uncertain. The CDR3 spans 12 residues. Trimming took 3 bases from V and 7 from J, leaving 10 bases between them. CDR1 and CDR2 from the germline V gene are MDHEN and SYDVKM.

This chain links TRBV7-3 with TRBJ2-1; 9 bases align to TRBD2. V lost 5 bases, J lost 6 bases, and 11 bases stayed unmatched. The CDR3 spans 16 residues. Germline CDR1 reads SGHTA; CDR2 reads FQGTGA. The CDR3 loop is CASSPSGNPLGNEQFF. The CDR3 DNA reads as TGTGCCAGCAGCCCTAGCGGGAATCCACTTGGCAATGAGCAGTTCTTC.

The chain is built from TRBV2 and TRBJ1-5; the D gene is possibly TRBD1 (6 bases). This CDR3 has 15 amino acids. Germline V gene data show CDR1 as SNHLY and CDR2 as FYNNEI. Trimming left V 1 base short and J 9 bases short, with 16 bases between. The CDR3: CASSEDGGLGRPQHF. CDR3 nucleotides: TGTGCCAGCAGTGAAGATGGGGGGCTCGGTCGGCCCCAGCATTTT.

The gene calls are TRBV7-9 and TRBJ2-7, with D possibly matching TRBD2 (6 bases). Trimming removed 3 bases at V and 3 bases at J, with 15 bases between. This CDR3 is built from 15 residues. Germline CDR1 reads SEHNR; CDR2 reads FQNEAQ (reference sequence). In DNA, the CDR3 is TGTGCCAGCAGCTTCGCTCCGGGACTGAACTACGAGCAGTACTTC. This codes for CASSFAPGLNYEQYF.

The chain carries TRBV11-2 and TRBJ1-3, with TRBD1 as a possible D gene (5 bases). Trimming pared 5 bases from V and 9 bases from J, leaving 17 bases between. The CDR3 consists of 14 residues. Germline V lookup: CDR1 SGHAT, CDR2 FQNNGV. CDR3 sequence (DNA): TGTGCCAGCAGCCAAAGCCAGGGACTGGGCACCATATATTTT. Translating gives CASSQSQGLGTIYF. The whole variable domain, remainder taken from reference TRBV11-2 and TRBJ1-3, is EAGVAQSPRYKIIEKRQSVAFWCNPISGHATLYWYQQILGQGPKLLIQFQNNGVVDDSQLPKDRFSAERLKGVDSTLKIQPAKLEDSAVYLCASSQSQGLGTIYFGEGSWLTVV.

This chain uses TRBV6-5 with TRBJ1-2; D gene ambiguous. Germline V gene sequence: CDR1 MNHEY, CDR2 SVGAGI. CDR3 length: 13 amino acids. V was cut by 6 bases and J by 0 bases, with 8 bases left in between. This CDR3 reads CASRLDSNYGYTF. CDR3 sequence (DNA): TGTGCCAGCAGGCTGGATTCTAACTATGGCTACACCTTC.

The chain links TRBV18 to TRBJ2-7; D is possibly TRBD1 (7 bases). V was trimmed by 4 bases and J by 7 bases, leaving 14 bases between them. Germline V lookup: CDR1 KGHSH, CDR2 LQKENI. This CDR3 spans 13 amino acids. Written as DNA, the CDR3 is TGTGCCAGCTCACGGAAGGGGGCGGGGGAGCAGTACTTC. Translating gives CASSRKGAGEQYF.

The sample holds a few counts of this clone. The chain employs TRBV6-4 and TRBJ2-7; D not certain. With 4 bases removed from V and 6 bases from J, the gap between germline ends came to 13 bases. From germline, CDR1 is MRHNA and CDR2 SNTAGT. The CDR3 is made up of 13 amino acids. The CDR3 sequence: CASSATDRREQYF. As DNA, the CDR3 is TGTGCCAGCAGTGCTACCGACCGTCGCGAGCAGTACTTC.

This chain connects TRBV2 to TRBJ2-3, with D maybe TRBD2 (6 bases). Germline CDR1 reads SNHLY; CDR2 reads FYNNEI. The ends were cut back, 5 bases at V and 2 bases at J, with 14 bases in the middle. The CDR3 totals 15 residues. CDR3 loop: CASSWARTITDTQYF. In DNA, the CDR3 is TGTGCCAGCAGTTGGGCTAGGACTATCACAGATACGCAGTATTTT.

This clone was counted once. The chain has TRBV25-1 and TRBJ1-2; no firm D call. Germline assignment: CDR1 MGHDK and CDR2 SYGVNS. V gave up 4 bases and J gave up 0 bases, with 15 bases separating them. CDR3 size: 16 residues. The CDR3 nucleotides read TGTGCCAGCAGTGCCCCTGGCTTCCAAGCTAACTATGGCTACACCTTC. It encodes CASSAPGFQANYGYTF.

The V gene is TRBV6-5, the J gene TRBJ1-1; 7 nucleotides match TRBD1. J was trimmed by 0 bases and V by 2 bases; bases with no gene match: 3. Germline V lookup: CDR1 MNHEY, CDR2 SVGAGI. The CDR3 extends over 15 amino acids. Written as DNA, the CDR3 is TGTGCCAGCAGTTACGGTGGGACAGTGAACACTGAAGCTTTCTTT. As protein: CASSYGGTVNTEAFF.

The V call is TRBV4-1, the J call TRBJ1-2; maybe TRBD1 (5 bases). The V gene lost 4 bases and the J gene lost 4 bases, with 10 bases spanning the gap. The germline V gene encodes CDR1 MGHRA and CDR2 YSYEKL. CDR3 length: 13 residues. CDR3: CASSLTGGYGYTF. CDR3 nucleotide sequence: TGCGCCAGCAGCCTAACAGGAGGCTATGGCTACACCTTC.

This clone came up a few times. The chain links TRBV10-1 to TRBJ2-7; the match to TRBD1 covers 7 bases. Germline CDR1 WNHNN, CDR2 SYGVQD (reference sequence). The CDR3 runs to 12 residues. The trim removed 5 bases at V and 6 bases at J, leaving 4 bases unmatched. This CDR3 reads CASSRGGSEQYF. The CDR3, as DNA: TGCGCCAGCAGTCGAGGGGGCAGCGAGCAGTACTTC.

The table lists this clone with a count of one. V is TRBV11-2 and J is TRBJ2-5, with D perhaps TRBD2 (6 bases). The J call is uncertain, as TRBJ2-7 better fits the DNA end. Per germline, CDR1 SGHAT and CDR2 FQNNGV. The CDR3 totals 14 residues. The CDR3: CASSLADYSYEQYF. The CDR3 region has the DNA TGTGCCAGCAGCTTAGCGGACTACTCCTACGAGCAGTACTTC.